This TCR beta chain is from a study of PD-L1 blockade in urothelial cancer. Study summary: Analyzed time points were 3 weeks (second dose) and 6 weeks after therapy began.

This sample's time point: peripheral blood 6 weeks after treatment start. Overall study findings and caveats: Tumor-associated blood clones were expanded more by durable-benefit patients at 3 weeks. Sub-median blood TCR clonality before treatment predicted longer survival.

The CDR3 is 19 residues long. V lost 2 bases and J lost 3, with 26 bases in between. CDR1 is MGHRA, CDR2 YSYEKL, per germline. Profiling relied on immunoSEQ multiplex PCR, and the TCRdb table lists in-frame clones only, not all of them. The sample has roughly 50,000 clones; roughly 80% are singletons. Concerning this clone itself: What it binds is unknown.

This clonotype originated in a man between 65 and 85 years old with urothelial cancer. V gene TRBV4-1 combines with J gene TRBJ2-7; D might be TRBD1 (7 bases). Sequenced here: PBMCs, sampled around atezolizumab (anti-PD-L1) treatment. CDR3 coding DNA: TGCGCCAGCAGCCAACCCGCGGGGCTAGGGGGCAGTGAAGGCTACGAGCAGTACTTC. Amino acids: CASSQPAGLGGSEGYEQYF.